This entry features one T cell receptor (beta chain) sequence. Many counts were recorded for this clonotype. Its antigen is currently not known. The sample holds no much larger clone one base away, and base qualities are not on file. The data originate from a study of molecular identifiers for immune sequencing clone quantification (dated by TCRdb to about 2018). Turning to the overall study: In a replicate experiment, RNA from roughly 21,000 or 96,000 naive CD8 T cells was split into five aliquots, four of which were sequenced. This methods study used CD8 T cells to benchmark TCR RNA copy counting and molecular-identifier clustering-based TCR repertoire sequencing (MIDCIRS). Results the study describes overall, beyond this receptor: The naive libraries included spiked-in Jurkat TCR RNA (fewer than 11 copies' worth), and this Jurkat TCR RNA is not part of the donor repertoire. Modeling gave 3 to 3.5 recovered TCR RNA copies per cell versus 9.5 to 10 by digital PCR, implying around 30% capture efficiency. Highly expanded clone sizes could be underestimated because identical TCR molecules may share a barcode. In CMV-specific effector cells, over 99% of molecules were held by clones above 20 RNA copies, whereas under 1% of molecules were held by such clones in naive cells. Spiked-in Jurkat TCR RNA equivalent to a single cell was reported to be detectable even among 750,000 to 1,000,000 naive CD8 T cells. Without barcode sub-clustering, chimeric consensus sequences inflated TCR diversity; chimeras reached as high as 47%.

The germline V and J ends show losses of 3 bases and 2 bases respectively, and no gene match explains 7 bases of the junction. Inclusive of the bounding cysteine and phenylalanine, the CDR3 is 17 residues long. Only the CDR3 DNA stays, 51 bases, in frame from base 1. Via the germline V gene (reference sequence), CDR1 is DFQATT and CDR2 SNEGSKA. Libraries of naive CD8 T cells were generated from about 19,000 to 1,100,000 sorted cells, with 10%, 30% or 50% of the purified RNA used. Naive CD8 T cells, defined as CD8+CD4-CCR7+CD45RA+, were FACS-sorted into RLT Plus buffer on a BD FACSAria II. Approximately eleven TCR copies' worth of Jurkat RNA were spiked into about 20,000-1,100,000 naive CD8 T cell samples to test detection sensitivity. CD8 T cells were enriched with RosetteSep CD8+ T Cell Enrichment Cocktail and Ficoll-Paque, followed by ACK red cell lysis. The library was made by PCR. Sequencing was performed on an Illumina HiSeq 4000. Bulk TCR libraries were generated as previously described, with the TCR primers listed in Table S5 used. Total RNA was purified with the Qiagen AllPrep DNA/RNA kit. Before any analysis, reads coming from multiple sequencing runs of the same library were combined into one pool. Concerning the study's data processing: Reads were retained only if an exact TCR constant sequence was present, and the retained reads were trimmed to 150 nt and grouped according to their 12-nt molecular barcodes. Reads within each barcode group were sub-clustered using a 15% Levenshtein threshold, and quality-weighted consensus sequences were constructed for each RNA molecule. Non-functional sequences were filtered out, along with any lower-count sequence sitting one edit away from another sequence. Barcode sub-clusters with fewer than 20% of the maximum read count were removed, based on fitting two negative binomial distributions. The raw public data were reprocessed by TCRdb itself: fastp quality trimming at Q25, MiXCR clonotype calling, in-frame beta chains only. Rows merge per CDR3 protein into single entries with the most common DNA and genes. The authors' filters were not applied to this entry. The sample table lists about 9,800 distinct CDR3 sequences, roughly 19% of them with a count of one. Clones ranked in the top ten supply about 1.4% of the sample.

The sequencing input was naive CD8+ T cells from blood, with Jurkat cell RNA spiked in. Interpreted using the paper, the cell subset or site label stands for: FACS-sorted CD8+CD4-CCR7+CD45RA+ naive T cells. The chain is encoded by TRBV20-1 joined to TRBJ2-3, and 14 junctional nucleotides match TRBD2. The receptor was derived from a human donor in good health. Some libraries in this study had Jurkat cell RNA spiked in. Here is the DNA: TGCAGTGCTAGGCCTGGGACTAGCGGGAGCGTCACAGATACGCAGTATTTT. Translated, this is CSARPGTSGSVTDTQYF.